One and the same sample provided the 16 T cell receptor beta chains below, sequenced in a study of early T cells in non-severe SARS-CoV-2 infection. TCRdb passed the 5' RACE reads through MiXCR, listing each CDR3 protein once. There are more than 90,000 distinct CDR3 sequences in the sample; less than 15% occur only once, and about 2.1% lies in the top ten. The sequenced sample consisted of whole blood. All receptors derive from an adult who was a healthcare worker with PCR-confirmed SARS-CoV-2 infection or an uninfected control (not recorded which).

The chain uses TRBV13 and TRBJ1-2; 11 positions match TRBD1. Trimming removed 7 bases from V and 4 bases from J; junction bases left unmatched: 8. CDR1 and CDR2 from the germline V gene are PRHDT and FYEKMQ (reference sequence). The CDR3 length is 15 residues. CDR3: CASTFYGQGAYGYTF. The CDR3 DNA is TGTGCCAGCACCTTCTACGGACAGGGGGCCTATGGCTACACCTTC.

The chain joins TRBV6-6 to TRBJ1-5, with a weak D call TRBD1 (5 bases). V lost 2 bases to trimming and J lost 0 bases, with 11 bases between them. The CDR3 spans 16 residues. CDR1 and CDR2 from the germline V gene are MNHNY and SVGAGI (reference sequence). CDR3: CASSYRREGSNQPQHF. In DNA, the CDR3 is TGTGCCAGCAGTTACCGCAGGGAGGGTAGCAATCAGCCCCAGCATTTT.

Here the CDR3 reads CASSQRGLSTDTQYF. DNA of the CDR3: TGCGCCAGCAGCCAACGGGGCCTGAGCACAGATACGCAGTATTTT. The chain uses TRBV4-1 and TRBJ2-3; D might be TRBD1 or TRBD2, each matching 5 bases. Between the trimmed V and J ends, which lost 2 bases and 0 bases, there was a span of 9 bases. CDR1 is MGHRA, CDR2 YSYEKL, per germline. The length of the CDR3 is 15 residues.

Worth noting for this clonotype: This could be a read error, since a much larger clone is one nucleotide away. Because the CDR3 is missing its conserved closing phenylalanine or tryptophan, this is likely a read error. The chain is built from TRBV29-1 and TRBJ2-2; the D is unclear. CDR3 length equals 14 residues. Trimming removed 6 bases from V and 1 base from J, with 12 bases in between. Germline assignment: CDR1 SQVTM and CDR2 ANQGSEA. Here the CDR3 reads CSVSLGLNTGELFS. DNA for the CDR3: TGCAGCGTATCCCTGGGCTTGAACACCGGGGAGCTGTTTTCT.

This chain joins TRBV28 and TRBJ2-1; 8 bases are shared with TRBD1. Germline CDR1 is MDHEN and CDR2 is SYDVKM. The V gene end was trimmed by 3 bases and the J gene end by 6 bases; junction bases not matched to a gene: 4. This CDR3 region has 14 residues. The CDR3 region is CASSFVTGANEQFF. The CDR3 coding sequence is TGTGCCAGCAGTTTTGTGACAGGGGCCAATGAGCAGTTCTTC.

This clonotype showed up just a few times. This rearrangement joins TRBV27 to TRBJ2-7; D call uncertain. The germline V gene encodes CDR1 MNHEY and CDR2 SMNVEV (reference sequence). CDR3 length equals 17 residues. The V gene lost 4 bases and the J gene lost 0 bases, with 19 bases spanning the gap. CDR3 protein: CASSSSPLTKSSYEQYF. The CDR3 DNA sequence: TGTGCCAGCAGTTCCAGCCCTCTAACCAAAAGCTCCTACGAGCAGTACTTC.

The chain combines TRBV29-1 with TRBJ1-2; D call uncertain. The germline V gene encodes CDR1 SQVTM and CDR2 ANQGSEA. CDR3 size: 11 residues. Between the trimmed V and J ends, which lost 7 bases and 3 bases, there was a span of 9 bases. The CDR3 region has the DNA TGCAGCGGTGGTGGGTACTATGGCTACACCTTC. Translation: CSGGGYYGYTF.

CDR3 in DNA: TGTGCCAGCAGTCCTGGGACTAGCGGAGACTACGAGCAGTACTTC. Amino acid sequence: CASSPGTSGDYEQYF. The rearrangement joins TRBV28 to TRBJ2-7; 11 positions match TRBD2. CDR1 is MDHEN, CDR2 SYDVKM, per germline. The CDR3 is 15 residues long. V was pared by 5 bases and J by 3 bases, with 6 bases of the junction left unmatched.

The DNA of the CDR3 is TGTGCCAGCAGTTACCGACAGGGTTTTGGGCAGCCCCAGCATTTT. The encoded protein is CASSYRQGFGQPQHF. The J gene is TRBJ1-5, the V gene TRBV6-5; 7 nucleotides line up with TRBD1. The CDR3 extends over 15 amino acids. The ends lost 2 bases at V and 7 bases at J; junction bases unmatched: 8. Germline loops: CDR1 MNHEY, CDR2 SVGAGI.

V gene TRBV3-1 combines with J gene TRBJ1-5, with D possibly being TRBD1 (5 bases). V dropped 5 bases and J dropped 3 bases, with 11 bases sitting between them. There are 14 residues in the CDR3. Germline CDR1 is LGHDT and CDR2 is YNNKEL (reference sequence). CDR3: CASSEGPTNQPQHF. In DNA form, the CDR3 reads TGTGCCAGCAGCGAGGGACCTACCAATCAGCCCCAGCATTTT.

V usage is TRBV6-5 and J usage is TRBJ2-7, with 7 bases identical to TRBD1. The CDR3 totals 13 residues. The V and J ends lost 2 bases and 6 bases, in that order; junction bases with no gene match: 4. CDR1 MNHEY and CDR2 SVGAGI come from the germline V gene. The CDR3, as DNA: TGTGCCAGCAGTTACGCGACAGGGAGCGAGCAGTACTTC. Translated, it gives CASSYATGSEQYF.

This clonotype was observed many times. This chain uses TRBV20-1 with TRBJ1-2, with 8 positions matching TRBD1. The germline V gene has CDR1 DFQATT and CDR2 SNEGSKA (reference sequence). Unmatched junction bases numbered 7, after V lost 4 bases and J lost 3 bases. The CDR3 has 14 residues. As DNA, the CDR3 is TGCAGTGCTACCCGCGGACAGGGTGACTATGGCTACACCTTC. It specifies CSATRGQGDYGYTF.

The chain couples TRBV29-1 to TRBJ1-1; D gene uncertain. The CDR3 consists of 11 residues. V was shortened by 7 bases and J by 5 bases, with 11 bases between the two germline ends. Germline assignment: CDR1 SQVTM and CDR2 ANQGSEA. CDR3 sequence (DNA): TGCAGCGCCCAAGTCCCGACTGAAGCTTTCTTT. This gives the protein CSAQVPTEAFF.

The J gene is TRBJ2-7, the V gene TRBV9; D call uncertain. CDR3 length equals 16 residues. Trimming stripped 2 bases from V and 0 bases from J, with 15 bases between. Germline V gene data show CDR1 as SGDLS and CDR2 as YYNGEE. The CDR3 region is CASSVSSDPSSYEQYF. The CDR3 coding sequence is TGTGCCAGCAGCGTTAGCAGCGACCCGAGCTCCTACGAGCAGTACTTC.

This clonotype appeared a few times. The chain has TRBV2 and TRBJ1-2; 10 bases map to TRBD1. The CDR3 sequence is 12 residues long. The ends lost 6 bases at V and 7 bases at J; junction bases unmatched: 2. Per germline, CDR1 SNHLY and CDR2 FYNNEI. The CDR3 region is CASRDRGLGYTF. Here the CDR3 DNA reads TGTGCCAGCAGAGACAGGGGGCTTGGCTACACCTTC.

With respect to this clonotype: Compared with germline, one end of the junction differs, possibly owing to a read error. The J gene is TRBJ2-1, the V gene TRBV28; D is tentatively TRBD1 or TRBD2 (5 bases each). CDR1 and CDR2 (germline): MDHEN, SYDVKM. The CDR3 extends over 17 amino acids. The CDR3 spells CACSFWTRRTGGNEQFF. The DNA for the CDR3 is TGTGCCTGCAGTTTTTGGACGAGGAGAACTGGGGGCAATGAGCAGTTCTTC. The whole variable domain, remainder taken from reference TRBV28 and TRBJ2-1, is DVKVTQSSRYLVKRTGEKVFLECVQDMDHENMFWYRQDPGLGLRLIYFSYDVKMKEKGDIPEGYSVSREKKERFSLILESASTNQTSMYLCACSFWTRRTGGNEQFFGPGTRLTVL.